This T cell receptor beta chain was observed in a study of early T cells in non-severe SARS-CoV-2 infection. Study-wide background: Sequencing targeted bulk RNA from unsorted whole blood, leaving chains unpaired. The study, taken as a whole, reports: Private and CD4 specificities were missed by VDJdb matching, skewed to anti-spike CD8.

This clonotype has just a few counts. Its antigen is not identified. Researchers tagged individual cDNA molecules with unique molecular identifiers. MiXCR, run by TCRdb on the 5' RACE reads, gives a single entry per CDR3 protein. In the table there are tens of thousands of distinct CDR3 sequences, 16% of which are singletons. This TCR came from an adult who was a healthcare worker with PCR-confirmed SARS-CoV-2 infection or an uninfected control (not recorded which). The sample consisted of whole blood, taken at baseline.

The CDR3 DNA reads TGCAGTGCTAGAGAGGGGTCGGGGCCCCTCCACTTT. Its translation: CSAREGSGPLHF. The chain combines TRBV20-1 with TRBJ1-6, with D uncertain. Germline CDR1 DFQATT, CDR2 SNEGSKA (reference sequence). The CDR3 consists of 12 residues. Trimming stripped 0 bases from V and 13 bases from J, with 10 bases between.